These 32 T cell receptor beta chains were sequenced from one sample in a study of metastatic and nonmetastatic thyroid tumors. Among the patients, none had received any treatment before thyroid surgery. With MiXCR, TCRdb called clones anew from the PCR reads. The sample lists around 23,000 clones, roughly 24% occurring once. Sequences were obtained from blood. Receptors were obtained from a male donor with papillary thyroid cancer or a benign thyroid nodule (not recorded which). Some clones in this sample may be carry-over from other donors' samples.

This clone was counted many times. The chain links TRBV12-3 or TRBV12-4 to TRBJ2-3, with D maybe TRBD2 (7 bases). The CDR3 covers 14 residues. With 5 bases removed from V and 6 bases from J, the gap between germline ends came to 15 bases. CDR3 DNA sequence: TGTGCCAGCAGTATCCTTAGGGGGGGGGATACGCAGTATTTT. Protein product: CASSILRGGDTQYF.

The J gene is TRBJ2-7, the V gene TRBV6-9; maybe TRBD1 (6 bases). Trimming cost V 5 bases and J 6 bases, with 17 bases left between them. Germline V lookup: CDR1 MNHGY, CDR2 SVAAGI. The CDR3 has 14 amino acids. CDR3 DNA sequence: TGTGCCAGCAGTATTCTGACAGGTGGCGGCGAGCAGTACTTC. It yields the protein CASSILTGGGEQYF.

The gene calls are TRBV5-4 and TRBJ2-7; the D is unclear. The V gene's germline CDR1 is SGHNT and CDR2 YYREEE (reference sequence). V lost 0 bases and J lost 0, with 10 bases in between. The CDR3 sequence is 15 residues long. The CDR3 loop reads CASSLGGTRSYEQYF. CDR3 DNA: TGTGCCAGCAGCTTGGGCGGCACCCGCTCCTACGAGCAGTACTTC. The entire variable domain, with the rest obtained from reference TRBV5-4 and TRBJ2-7, is as follows: ETGVTQSPTHLIKTRGQQVTLRCSSQSGHNTVSWYQQALGQGPQFIFQYYREEENGRGNFPPRFSGLQFPNYSSELNVNALELDDSALYLCASSLGGTRSYEQYFGPGTRLTVT.

This clone has a count of ten or more. In nucleotides, the CDR3 is TGTGCCAGCTCACCACCGAAGACAGGGGACAATGAGCAGTTCTTC. The encoded protein is CASSPPKTGDNEQFF. The rearrangement joins TRBV18 to TRBJ2-1; 8 nucleotides align to TRBD1. The germline gives CDR1 KGHSH, CDR2 LQKENI. The junction had 3 bases not matched to a gene; V was cut back by 0 bases and J by 5 bases. CDR3 length: 15 residues.

This chain uses TRBV5-1 with TRBJ2-2; 9 bases are shared with TRBD2. V shed 4 bases and J 3 bases; nucleotides not matched to a gene: 7. The CDR3 is made up of 16 amino acids. In germline, CDR1 is SGHRS, CDR2 YFSETQ. For the CDR3, the DNA is TGCGCCAGCAGCCCTAAGGGACTAGCCCACACCGGGGAGCTGTTTTTT. The encoded protein is CASSPKGLAHTGELFF. Variable domain in full (rest from reference TRBV5-1 and TRBJ2-2): KAGVTQTPRYLIKTRGQQVTLSCSPISGHRSVSWYQQTPGQGLQFLFEYFSETQRNKGNFPGRFSGRQFSNSRSEMNVSTLELGDSALYLCASSPKGLAHTGELFFGEGSRLTVL.

A few counts support this clone. Possible read error: a much larger clone is one base away. This sequence joins TRBV11-2 and TRBJ2-3; weak D call: TRBD2 (5 bases). Germline V gene data show CDR1 as SGHAT and CDR2 as FQNNGV. Trimming removed 10 bases from V and 4 bases from J, with 21 bases in between. This CDR3 is built from 15 residues. The CDR3 loop is CAISRALDKSDTQYF. The CDR3 DNA sequence: TGTGCCATCTCAAGGGCACTAGATAAGTCAGATACGCAGTATTTT.

This clone showed up just a few times. V usage is TRBV6-1 and J usage is TRBJ2-1; D gene unclear. V was cut by 5 bases and J by 3 bases, with 14 bases left in between. The CDR3 is 15 residues long. The germline gives CDR1 MNHNS, CDR2 SASEGT. The CDR3 DNA sequence: TGTGCCAGCAGTAAACAAAACCCCGTCTACAATGAGCAGTTCTTC. Protein product: CASSKQNPVYNEQFF.

This clone occurred many times. The chain is built from TRBV7-6 and TRBJ2-7; a weak D match, TRBD1 (5 bases). V lost 1 base and J 7 bases, leaving 14 bases between the germline ends. Germline V gene data show CDR1 as SGHVS and CDR2 as FNYEAQ. This CDR3 has 14 amino acids. This chain's CDR3 is CASSLGVGAQEQYF. In nucleotides, the CDR3 is TGTGCCAGCAGCTTAGGTGTTGGGGCGCAGGAGCAGTACTTC.

A few counts support this clone. This chain links TRBV28 with TRBJ2-6; D possibly corresponds to TRBD1 (6 bases). V was cut by 6 bases and J by 8 bases, with 17 bases left in between. CDR3 length equals 15 residues. The germline V gene encodes CDR1 MDHEN and CDR2 SYDVKM. The CDR3 region is CASSRGQTGSNVLTF. The DNA of the CDR3 is TGTGCCAGCAGCCGCGGACAGACTGGCTCCAACGTCCTGACTTTC.

This clone was found many times. V gene TRBV4-1 combines with J gene TRBJ2-4, with D uncertain. The CDR3 is 15 residues long. V was clipped by 1 base and J by 0 bases, with 7 bases between them. CDR1 and CDR2 from the germline V gene are MGHRA and YSYEKL. CDR3 coding DNA: TGCGCCAGCAGCCAAGTAAGGTTAGCCAAAAACATTCAGTACTTC. It specifies CASSQVRLAKNIQYF.

This clone is medium-sized by share. This chain uses TRBV11-2 with TRBJ2-7; no definite D call. The CDR3 runs 12 residues. Germline-derived CDR1 and CDR2 are SGHAT and FQNNGV. V was pared by 8 bases and J by 0 bases, with 8 bases between. This CDR3 is CASERFSYEQYF. CDR3 DNA sequence: TGTGCCAGCGAGAGGTTCTCCTACGAGCAGTACTTC. Using reference TRBV11-2 and TRBJ2-7 for the parts outside the CDR3, the full variable domain is EAGVAQSPRYKIIEKRQSVAFWCNPISGHATLYWYQQILGQGPKLLIQFQNNGVVDDSQLPKDRFSAERLKGVDSTLKIQPAKLEDSAVYLCASERFSYEQYFGPGTRLTVT.

This clone showed up just a few times. The V gene is TRBV10-3, the J gene TRBJ2-7, with D unresolved. CDR1 is ENHRY, CDR2 SYGVKD, per germline. The CDR3 runs 12 residues. The V end lost 10 bases, the J end lost 1 base, and 11 bases lay between the germline ends. This CDR3 is CATDTGSYEQYF. The CDR3 DNA reads TGTGCCACTGACACCGGATCCTACGAGCAGTACTTC.

A few counts support this clone. The gene calls are TRBV12-3 or TRBV12-4 and TRBJ2-1, with unresolved D. This CDR3 has 14 residues. The V end was cut by 5 bases, the J end by 6 bases, with 14 bases between. This CDR3 reads CASSASFNGNEQFF. The CDR3, as DNA: TGTGCCAGCAGTGCTTCTTTCAATGGCAATGAGCAGTTCTTC.

In regard to this clone: This may stem from a read error, because a much larger clone lies one nucleotide away. The rearrangement uses TRBV12-3 or TRBV12-4 and TRBJ2-5; TRBD2 agrees at 8 bases. There are 17 residues in the CDR3. V was clipped by 6 bases and J by 4 bases; unmatched bases: 16. The CDR3 DNA reads TGTGCCAGCAGACCCACTAGCGGAGGCGGGGGTGCAGAGACCCAGTACTTC. It encodes CASRPTSGGGGAETQYF.

By sample share, this clone is medium-sized. V gene TRBV10-3 combines with J gene TRBJ2-7; 10 bases are shared with TRBD1. The germline V gene has CDR1 ENHRY and CDR2 SYGVKD. V trimming: 2 bases; J trimming: 3 bases; junction bases outside the gene matches: 7. The CDR3 is 16 amino acids. In nucleotides, the CDR3 is TGTGCCATCAGTGAGCGAACCGGGACAGGGGTCTACGAGCAGTACTTC. Translation: CAISERTGTGVYEQYF.

This chain connects TRBV13 to TRBJ2-1; TRBD1 might be the D (5 bases). The V end was cut by 5 bases, the J end by 9 bases, with 14 bases between. Germline CDR1 reads PRHDT; CDR2 reads FYEKMQ (reference sequence). The CDR3 has 13 residues. The CDR3 region is CASSTRVVTEQFF. The CDR3 bases are TGTGCCAGCAGCACCAGGGTTGTCACTGAGCAGTTCTTC.

The table lists this clone with a few counts. Different DNA sequences within this sample yield the same CDR3. The CDR3 is CATYRGGSGLAQQYF. Here the CDR3 DNA reads TGTGCCACCTATCGCGGTGGTAGCGGTCTTGCGCAGCAGTACTTC. The chain combines TRBV10-3 with TRBJ2-7, with a tentative D call TRBD2 (6 bases). The CDR3 sequence is 15 residues long. CDR1 is ENHRY and CDR2 is SYGVKD in the germline V gene. V shed 10 bases and J shed 8 bases, with 27 bases lying between them.

In this sample, this clone turned up a few times. This chain connects TRBV6-1 to TRBJ1-6, with a tentative D call TRBD1 (5 bases). V gave up 11 bases and J gave up 3 bases, with 23 bases separating them. The CDR3 loop spans 17 amino acids. Germline V gene sequence: CDR1 MNHNS, CDR2 SASEGT. CDR3 in DNA: TGTGCCGGCATCCTAGGCGGTGCAGGGAGCTATAATTCACCCCTCCACTTT. Its protein is CAGILGGAGSYNSPLHF.

This clone was counted at least ten times. V usage is TRBV20-1 and J usage is TRBJ2-4; possible D gene TRBD1, 5 bases. Per germline, CDR1 DFQATT and CDR2 SNEGSKA (reference sequence). The CDR3 contains 14 residues. The V and J ends lost 5 bases and 8 bases respectively, with 19 bases between them. The CDR3 reads CSAGPGSKMDIQYF. DNA for the CDR3: TGCAGTGCTGGGCCAGGGTCAAAGATGGACATTCAGTACTTC.

Details on this clone: At one of its ends the junction is not consistent with the germline gene, which may arise from a read error. The chain uses TRBV6-5 and TRBJ2-1; 12 nucleotides match TRBD2. CDR1 and CDR2 from the germline V gene are MNHEY and SVGAGI. The CDR3 extends over 15 amino acids. The CDR3, as DNA: TGTGCCAGCATTTACCCGACTAGCGGGAGTGATGAGCAGTTCTTC. Protein sequence: CASIYPTSGSDEQFF.

This clone was found many times. The V call is TRBV28, the J call TRBJ2-5, with D perhaps being TRBD1 or TRBD2 (5 bases each). Germline V gene sequence: CDR1 MDHEN, CDR2 SYDVKM. The germline V and J ends were trimmed by 6 bases and 1 base, with 15 bases remaining between them. CDR3 length: 15 amino acids. In DNA form, the CDR3 reads TGTGCCAGCAGCCCCGGGACGGGCGGCCAAGAGACCCAGTACTTC. It is translated as CASSPGTGGQETQYF. The complete variable domain, with remaining parts taken from reference TRBV28 and TRBJ2-5, reads DVKVTQSSRYLVKRTGEKVFLECVQDMDHENMFWYRQDPGLGLRLIYFSYDVKMKEKGDIPEGYSVSREKKERFSLILESASTNQTSMYLCASSPGTGGQETQYFGPGTRLLVL.

This clone was picked up many times. The rearrangement joins TRBV5-5 to TRBJ2-7; 8 bases fit TRBD1. CDR1 is SGHKS, CDR2 YYEKEE, per germline (reference sequence). The J segment lost 4 bases and the V segment lost 4 bases, leaving 7 bases of the junction unmatched. The CDR3 totals 14 residues. This CDR3 reads CASSRATGVYEQYF. CDR3 nucleotides: TGTGCCAGCAGCCGGGCGACAGGGGTTTACGAGCAGTACTTC. The variable domain in full, completed from reference TRBV5-5 and TRBJ2-7, reads DAGVTQSPTHLIKTRGQQVTLRCSPISGHKSVSWYQQVLGQGPQFIFQYYEKEERGRGNFPDRFSARQFPNYSSELNVNALLLGDSALYLCASSRATGVYEQYFGPGTRLTVT.

A word on this clone: One junction end disagrees with the germline gene, perhaps due to a read error. This rearrangement joins TRBV4-1 to TRBJ1-2; D gene ambiguous. Germline-derived CDR1 and CDR2 are MGHRA and YSYEKL. CDR3 length: 14 residues. This CDR3 is CANSQDSTKYGYTF. CDR3 in DNA: TGCGCCAACAGCCAAGATAGCACTAAATATGGCTACACCTTC.

At least ten counts were recorded for this clone. This sequence joins TRBV20-1 and TRBJ2-3, with a possible D match to TRBD1 (6 bases). Germline V gene sequence: CDR1 DFQATT, CDR2 SNEGSKA (reference sequence). The CDR3 extends over 15 amino acids. The ends were cut back, 1 base at V and 2 bases at J, with 13 bases in the middle. CDR3 nucleotide sequence: TGCAGTGCTAGAGTACAGGGAGTAGTCACAGATACGCAGTATTTT. Protein sequence: CSARVQGVVTDTQYF.

This clone was seen many times. V usage is TRBV29-1 and J usage is TRBJ1-1; 12 nucleotides align to TRBD1. Germline V gene lookup returns CDR1 SQVTM and CDR2 ANQGSEA. The CDR3 length is 15 residues. Trimming took 6 bases from V and 2 from J; bases not matched to a gene: 7. This CDR3 is CSVAGTGGVNTEAFF. CDR3 in DNA: TGCAGCGTAGCCGGGACAGGGGGCGTAAACACTGAAGCTTTCTTT.

This clone was counted at least ten times. The chain recombines TRBV7-9 with TRBJ1-2; 7 bases line up with TRBD1. This CDR3 spans 14 amino acids. The trim removed 2 bases at V and 8 bases at J, leaving 8 bases unmatched. Per the germline V gene, CDR1 is SEHNR and CDR2 is FQNEAQ (reference sequence). CDR3 protein: CASSLTEGAQGYTF. In DNA form, the CDR3 reads TGTGCCAGCAGCTTAACAGAGGGGGCCCAGGGCTACACCTTC.

The genes are TRBV7-2 and TRBJ2-7; TRBD1 matches 9 bases. The V gene end was trimmed by 5 bases and the J gene end by 5 bases; junction bases not matched to a gene: 4. Per germline, CDR1 SGHTA and CDR2 FQGNSA. The CDR3 totals 13 residues. The CDR3 DNA sequence: TGTGCCAGCAGCCCCCGGGACAGGGACGAGCAGTACTTC. Residues: CASSPRDRDEQYF. Full variable domain (remainder filled in from reference TRBV7-2 and TRBJ2-7): GAGVSQSPSNKVTEKGKDVELRCDPISGHTALYWYRQSLGQGLEFLIYFQGNSAPDKSGLPSDRFSAERTGGSVSTLTIQRTQQEDSAVYLCASSPRDRDEQYFGPGTRLTVT.

This chain connects TRBV20-1 to TRBJ2-7; perhaps TRBD1 as D (6 bases). Trimming stripped 3 bases from V and 2 bases from J, with 11 bases between. There are 13 residues in the CDR3. The V gene's germline CDR1 is DFQATT and CDR2 SNEGSKA (reference sequence). The CDR3 coding sequence is TGCAGTGCTAGTTTGGACAGTCCCTACGAGCAGTACTTC. Its protein product is CSASLDSPYEQYF.

The sample holds a few counts of this clone. This chain links TRBV6-2 or TRBV6-3 with TRBJ2-7; D might be TRBD2 (5 bases). Trimming pared 6 bases from V and 2 bases from J, leaving 17 bases between. CDR3 length: 15 residues. Germline-derived CDR1 and CDR2 are MNHEY and SVGEGT. The CDR3 here is CASSNAPSCAYEQYF. In nucleotides, the CDR3 is TGTGCCAGCAGCAACGCTCCTAGCTGTGCCTACGAGCAGTACTTC.

This clone was found many times. This rearrangement joins TRBV20-1 to TRBJ1-5; D unresolved. The CDR3 is made up of 12 amino acids. Germline V gene data show CDR1 as DFQATT and CDR2 as SNEGSKA (reference sequence). Trimming cost V 6 bases and J 7 bases, with 13 bases left between them. CDR3 sequence: CSATPEDQPQHF. In DNA, the CDR3 is TGCAGTGCCACACCGGAGGACCAGCCCCAGCATTTT.

A word on this clone: This could be a read error, since a much larger clone is one nucleotide away. The rearrangement joins TRBV3-1 to TRBJ1-6, with TRBD1 as a possible D gene (5 bases). The germline V and J ends were trimmed by 2 bases and 11 bases, with 13 bases remaining between them. In germline, CDR1 is LGHDT, CDR2 YNNKEL (reference sequence). CDR3 length: 14 amino acids. In nucleotides, the CDR3 is TGTGCCAGCAGCCAATGGGAACGGGGGGCACCCCTCCACTTT. Its protein product is CASSQWERGAPLHF.

To note about this clone: A much larger clone lies one base from this, so it may be a read error. The chain uses TRBV29-1 and TRBJ2-1, with D possibly TRBD2 on 5 matching bases. V was clipped by 7 bases and J by 14 bases, with 15 bases between them. CDR1 and CDR2 from the germline V gene are SQVTM and ANQGSEA. The CDR3 totals 10 residues. This CDR3 is CSGGQVLEFF. CDR3 in DNA: TGCAGCGGCGGGCAGGTATTGGAGTTCTTC.